This paragraph covers one T cell receptor (beta chain) sequence. This record comes from a study of blood T cell repertoires in COVID-19. Clones were sequenced by immunoSEQ multiplex PCR, and TCRdb holds only the in-frame ones, with some missing. The top ten hold about 68% of the sample, which has some 20,000 clones, roughly 85% seen once. This CDR3 contains 15 residues. Per germline, CDR1 LGHDT and CDR2 YNNKEL (reference sequence). Unmatched junction bases numbered 11, after V lost 4 bases and J lost 5 bases. This receptor was taken from a man aged 80 or over with acute or convalescent COVID-19. The specimen was peripheral blood. The chain joins TRBV3-1 (or the pseudogene TRBV3-2) to TRBJ2-7; TRBD1 matches at 7 bases. CDR3 protein: CASSLHRGEGNEQYF. CDR3 sequence (DNA): TGTGCCAGCAGCCTTCACAGGGGCGAGGGCAACGAGCAGTACTTC.